The clone carrying this T cell receptor beta chain showed up just a few times. Its antigen is not identified. The sample comes from a study of T-cell memory formation after mild COVID-19. Study-wide findings and caveats: Memory from before infection featured some responding clones, which suggests cross-reactive memory joined. Among clones contracting day 15 to 85, CD4/CD8 was balanced, whereas later expanders leaned CD4+.

cDNA libraries for TCR alpha and TCR beta, carrying sample barcodes and UMIs, came from 5'RACE with constant-segment primers. TCRdb recomputed calls from the 5' RACE reads with MiXCR, one row per CDR3 protein. This table holds 450,000 to 650,000 distinct CDR3 sequences, approximately 19% found once. The V gene lost 2 bases and the J gene lost 6 bases, with 7 bases spanning the gap. Germline lookup yields CDR1 SQVTM and CDR2 ANQGSEA. This CDR3 has 11 amino acids. This clonotype was sampled from an adult woman who had mild COVID-19 (a few samples of this study predate the infection). Cell type and time point are not known. Sequenced sample: PBMCs or a T cell subset sorted from them (not recorded which). This chain uses TRBV29-1 with TRBJ1-1, with unresolved D. CDR3 region: CSVESGPEAFF. In DNA form, the CDR3 reads TGCAGCGTTGAATCGGGTCCTGAAGCTTTCTTT.